These 27 T cell receptor beta chains were sequenced from one sample in a study of memory CD4+ T cells and cytomegalovirus serostatus. Measured with immunoSEQ multiplex PCR; TCRdb has only the in-frame clones, and not every one. Here the sample spans more than 35,000 clones, about 73% being singletons. The sort gate was single viable CD3+CD4+CD8-CD45RO+ cells for memory CD4+ T cells. Material for sequencing was memory CD4+ T cells from blood. The receptor set was obtained from an adult in good health and CMV-seronegative.

The chain joins TRBV13 to TRBJ2-1; TRBD1 is a possible D gene (5 bases). Germline CDR1 reads PRHDT; CDR2 reads FYEKMQ (reference sequence). There are 14 residues in the CDR3. The V gene lost 3 bases and the J gene lost 7 bases, with 13 bases spanning the gap. CDR3 sequence: CASSFSGSGNEQFF. For the CDR3, the DNA is TGTGCCAGCAGCTTCAGTGGATCAGGGAATGAGCAGTTCTTC.

The V call is TRBV4-2, the J call TRBJ2-1, with D hard to call. This CDR3 comprises 12 residues. The germline CDR1 and CDR2 sequences are LGHNA and YNFKEQ. The V and J ends lost 0 bases and 9 bases respectively, with 6 bases between them. The CDR3 is CASSQDIREQFF. DNA for the CDR3: TGTGCCAGCAGCCAAGATATCCGTGAGCAGTTCTTC.

The CDR3: CASSVRTGSLNSPLHF. CDR3 bases: TGTGCCAGCAGCGTGCGGACAGGGAGCCTTAATTCACCCCTCCACTTT. V gene TRBV13 combines with J gene TRBJ1-6; 8 positions match TRBD1. This CDR3 contains 16 residues. Germline V gene data show CDR1 as PRHDT and CDR2 as FYEKMQ (reference sequence). J was trimmed by 6 bases and V by 5 bases; bases with no gene match: 9.

In this sample, this clone turned up a few times. The chain combines TRBV30 with TRBJ1-1; D gene unclear. Germline CDR1 is GTSNPN and CDR2 is SVGIG (reference sequence). The CDR3 spans 12 residues. Trimming removed 3 bases from V and 0 bases from J, with 5 bases in between. The CDR3 DNA reads as TGTGCCTGGAGATTGATGAACACTGAAGCTTTCTTT. Translating gives CAWRLMNTEAFF.

V is TRBV14 and J is TRBJ1-4; tentatively, D is TRBD1 (5 bases). The CDR3 extends over 15 amino acids. Looked up from germline, CDR1 is SGHDN and CDR2 is FVKESK. V gave up 1 base and J gave up 7 bases, with 13 bases separating them. CDR3 nucleotides: TGTGCCAGCAGCCAAGGAAAAGGGGCGGGTGAAAAACTGTTTTTT. The encoded protein is CASSQGKGAGEKLFF.

The chain joins TRBV2 to TRBJ1-2, with D possibly matching TRBD1 (6 bases). Germline CDR1 SNHLY, CDR2 FYNNEI. V was shortened by 6 bases and J by 6 bases, with 17 bases between the two germline ends. The CDR3 runs to 14 residues. The CDR3 DNA sequence: TGTGCCAGCAGGAGTTCGGGGGCATGGGATGGCTACACCTTC. Translating it yields CASRSSGAWDGYTF. The full variable domain, rest sourced from reference TRBV2 and TRBJ1-2, is EPEVTQTPSHQVTQMGQEVILRCVPISNHLYFYWYRQILGQKVEFLVSFYNNEISEKSEIFDDQFSVERPDGSNFTLKIRSTKLEDSAMYFCASRSSGAWDGYTFGSGTRLTVV.

This chain connects TRBV6-5 to TRBJ1-5; a weak D match, TRBD1 (5 bases). With 6 bases removed from V and 0 bases from J, the gap between germline ends came to 9 bases. The CDR3 is made up of 14 amino acids. Germline lookup yields CDR1 MNHEY and CDR2 SVGAGI. The CDR3 DNA reads as TGTGCCAGCAGGAGACAGTCTAGCAATCAGCCCCAGCATTTT. Its translation is CASRRQSSNQPQHF.

The chain employs TRBV25-1 and TRBJ2-3; TRBD2 aligns across 9 bases. Germline-derived CDR1 and CDR2 are MGHDK and SYGVNS. The CDR3 extends over 15 amino acids. V lost 7 bases and J lost 7; bases outside the gene matches: 12. Here the CDR3 DNA reads TGTGCCAGCATCTCTAGCGGGGACCCCTCAAATACGCAGTATTTT. Encoded protein: CASISSGDPSNTQYF. The whole variable domain, remainder taken from reference TRBV25-1 and TRBJ2-3, is EADIYQTPRYLVIGTGKKITLECSQTMGHDKMYWYQQDPGMELHLIHYSYGVNSTEKGDLSSESTVSRIRTEHFPLTLESARPSHTSQYLCASISSGDPSNTQYFGPGTRLTVL.

The chain is built from TRBV7-9 and TRBJ2-7; TRBD2 might be the D (6 bases). This CDR3 is 14 amino acids long. The V end lost 2 bases, the J end lost 2 bases, and 10 bases lay between the germline ends. CDR1 SEHNR and CDR2 FQNEAQ come from the germline V gene (reference sequence). CDR3 sequence (DNA): TGTGCCAGCAGCTTACACGGGGGAACCTACGAGCAGTACTTC. It encodes CASSLHGGTYEQYF.

The sample holds a few counts of this clone. The rearrangement links TRBV2 to TRBJ2-5, with D uncertain. V dropped 7 bases and J dropped 3 bases, with 3 bases sitting between them. The germline CDR1 and CDR2 sequences are SNHLY and FYNNEI. This CDR3 has 10 amino acids. The CDR3 loop is CASKEETQYF. The CDR3 DNA reads TGTGCCAGCAAGGAAGAGACCCAGTACTTC. Full variable domain (outside the CDR3, taken from reference TRBV2 and TRBJ2-5): EPEVTQTPSHQVTQMGQEVILRCVPISNHLYFYWYRQILGQKVEFLVSFYNNEISEKSEIFDDQFSVERPDGSNFTLKIRSTKLEDSAMYFCASKEETQYFGPGTRLLVL.

Here the CDR3 DNA reads TGTGCCAGCAGTGAAGCGCAAAGGGGTTTCGAGACCCAGTACTTC. Protein sequence: CASSEAQRGFETQYF. The chain recombines TRBV6-1 with TRBJ2-5, with D perhaps TRBD1 (5 bases). This CDR3 contains 15 residues. The germline V and J ends were trimmed by 0 bases and 5 bases, with 13 bases remaining between them. The germline V gene encodes CDR1 MNHNS and CDR2 SASEGT.

The chain uses TRBV5-4 and TRBJ2-1; D not resolved. The V gene's germline CDR1 is SGHNT and CDR2 YYREEE (reference sequence). CDR3 length equals 14 residues. Trimming cost V 2 bases and J 9 bases, with 15 bases left between them. The CDR3 sequence: CASSFMPDGGEQFF. CDR3 DNA sequence: TGTGCCAGCAGCTTTATGCCGGATGGCGGTGAGCAGTTCTTC.

The rearrangement uses TRBV4-1 and TRBJ2-7; 11 bases agree with TRBD2. The CDR3 is 16 residues long. With 0 bases clipped from V and 2 bases from J, the junction kept 3 bases outside the gene matches. Per germline, CDR1 MGHRA and CDR2 YSYEKL. The CDR3 loop reads CASSQERLAGTYEQYF. DNA of the CDR3: TGCGCCAGCAGCCAAGAGAGACTAGCGGGGACCTACGAGCAGTACTTC.

The chain couples TRBV5-4 to TRBJ1-6, with D tentatively TRBD1 (6 bases). Germline V lookup: CDR1 SGHNT, CDR2 YYREEE (reference sequence). This CDR3 is built from 15 residues. The V end was cut by 3 bases, the J end by 7 bases, with 14 bases between. CDR3 coding DNA: TGTGCCAGCAGCTATTCGGGACAAATAAATTCACCCCTCCACTTT. Translation gives CASSYSGQINSPLHF.

This clone was seen more than once but under ten times. The V gene is TRBV25-1, the J gene TRBJ1-6, with 10 bases aligning to TRBD1. V gave up 8 bases and J gave up 9 bases; unmatched junction bases: 7. The CDR3 is 14 amino acids. Per the germline V gene, CDR1 is MGHDK and CDR2 is SYGVNS. CDR3 sequence (DNA): TGTGCCAGCGGCTGGGGACAGGGGAGTTCACCCCTCCACTTT. Its translation: CASGWGQGSSPLHF.

This rearrangement joins TRBV20-1 to TRBJ1-1; D not certain. The length of the CDR3 is 11 residues. Germline-derived CDR1 and CDR2 are DFQATT and SNEGSKA (reference sequence). With 5 bases removed from V and 0 bases from J, the gap between germline ends came to 4 bases. The CDR3 sequence: CSAFMNTEAFF. The CDR3 DNA sequence: TGCAGTGCTTTCATGAACACTGAAGCTTTCTTT.

The chain uses TRBV29-1 and TRBJ1-5; D ambiguous. Germline lookup yields CDR1 SQVTM and CDR2 ANQGSEA. V was trimmed by 4 bases and J by 0 bases, leaving 10 bases between them. This CDR3 is 14 amino acids long. The CDR3 DNA sequence: TGCAGCGTTGTCACCGGGTTTAGCAATCAGCCCCAGCATTTT. It codes for CSVVTGFSNQPQHF.

The chain employs TRBV7-2 and TRBJ2-7; maybe TRBD1 (5 bases). The CDR3 spans 14 residues. From germline, CDR1 is SGHTA and CDR2 FQGNSA. V was trimmed by 2 bases and J by 3 bases, leaving 11 bases between them. CDR3 in DNA: TGTGCCAGCAGCTTATTTCAGGGCTACTACGAGCAGTACTTC. This codes for CASSLFQGYYEQYF.

Here the CDR3 DNA reads TGTGCCATCGCACGGGACAACCAAGAGACCCAGTACTTC. It specifies CAIARDNQETQYF. The V gene is TRBV6-6, the J gene TRBJ2-5; TRBD1 might be the D (6 bases). CDR3 length equals 13 residues. The V end was cut by 10 bases, the J end by 0 bases, with 12 bases between. Germline V gene lookup returns CDR1 MNHNY and CDR2 SVGAGI (reference sequence).

J is TRBJ2-7 and V is TRBV7-2, with D perhaps matching TRBD2 (6 bases). The germline V gene encodes CDR1 SGHTA and CDR2 FQGNSA. V was trimmed by 4 bases and J by 6 bases, leaving 10 bases between them. The length of the CDR3 is 12 residues. For the CDR3, the DNA is TGTGCCAGCAGCTCCCCCGGGGGCGAGCAGTACTTC. Residues: CASSSPGGEQYF.

The rearrangement joins TRBV30 to TRBJ2-5; 13 nucleotides line up with TRBD2. Trimming at V came to 7 bases and at J to 1 base, leaving 3 bases not matched to a gene. The CDR3 has 14 amino acids. The V gene's germline CDR1 is GTSNPN and CDR2 SVGIG (reference sequence). As DNA, the CDR3 is TGTGCCTTGGGACTAGCGGGGTCCCAAGAGACCCAGTACTTC. Amino acid sequence: CALGLAGSQETQYF.

This clone was recorded only once. The V gene is TRBV5-1, the J gene TRBJ1-2; D might be TRBD1 (5 bases). Germline CDR1 is SGHRS and CDR2 is YFSETQ. The V gene lost 4 bases and the J gene lost 6 bases, with 16 bases spanning the gap. The length of the CDR3 is 14 residues. CDR3 in DNA: TGCGCCAGCAGCACCGAGACAGAAGTCAATGGCTACACCTTC. This sequence encodes CASSTETEVNGYTF.

V usage is TRBV14 and J usage is TRBJ1-2; maybe TRBD1 (5 bases). This CDR3 is 13 amino acids long. V was trimmed by 4 bases and J by 4 bases, leaving 10 bases between them. The germline gives CDR1 SGHDN, CDR2 FVKESK. The CDR3 region is CASSLQGTYGYTF. The CDR3, as DNA: TGTGCCAGCAGCCTTCAGGGAACCTATGGCTACACCTTC.

Only a few counts were recorded for this clone. The chain carries TRBV6-6 and TRBJ2-7; TRBD1 agrees at 10 bases. CDR3 size: 16 residues. CDR1 is MNHNY and CDR2 is SVGAGI in the germline V gene (reference sequence). Trimming removed 2 bases from V and 5 bases from J; junction bases left unmatched: 9. DNA for the CDR3: TGTGCCAGCAGTTACGGCGGGACAGGGGAACGGAACGAGCAGTACTTC. It codes for CASSYGGTGERNEQYF.

This sequence joins TRBV15 and TRBJ2-3, with TRBD2 matching 7 bases. Trimming at V came to 3 bases and at J to 2 bases, leaving 8 bases not matched to a gene. Germline V gene sequence: CDR1 LNHNV, CDR2 YYDKDF (reference sequence). This CDR3 is 16 amino acids long. Here the CDR3 reads CATSSDTGTITDTQYF. DNA for the CDR3: TGTGCCACCAGCAGCGACACCGGGACTATCACAGATACGCAGTATTTT.

The V call is TRBV27, the J call TRBJ1-5; TRBD1 matches 7 bases. The CDR3 runs to 16 residues. V dropped 2 bases and J dropped 1; count of bases not matched to a gene: 5. CDR1 and CDR2 (germline): MNHEY, SMNVEV (reference sequence). In nucleotides, the CDR3 is TGTGCCAGCAGTTTAGTGTCAGGGGGAAGCAATCAGCCCCAGCATTTT. Protein product: CASSLVSGGSNQPQHF.

The chain couples TRBV5-1 to TRBJ2-3; 11 bases fit TRBD2. Trimming at V came to 2 bases and at J to 6 bases, leaving 5 bases not matched to a gene. This CDR3 region has 15 residues. Germline lookup yields CDR1 SGHRS and CDR2 YFSETQ. CDR3: CASSFSGGAGDTQYF. CDR3 DNA: TGCGCCAGCAGCTTTAGCGGGGGGGCAGGGGATACGCAGTATTTT.